Included here is one T cell receptor beta chain sequence, with context. Its antigen is still unknown. Base quality data are lacking; no much larger clone is found one base away. TCRbeta CDR3 regions were amplified from genomic DNA using the immunoSEQ Assay, a bias-controlled multiplex PCR. Per the authors' processing: Within the assay, amplification of reference gene primers was used to estimate how many nucleated cells each sample contained. To quantify the absolute abundance of each unique TCRbeta CDR3 rearrangement, sequence reads were collapsed and filtered. For each sample, productive Simpson clonality was calculated by taking the square root of Simpson's diversity index across productive rearrangements. The clones in this table, taken by TCRdb from immuneACCESS, are in-frame only. Not every clone is retained; where verified, under half of the shortfall comes from an unresolved V gene, and the cause of the rest is unknown. That table gives V, J and clone size, and the DNA gave D and trimming. The sample table holds around 39,000 clones, of which 90% were seen once. About 12% of the sample goes to the ten largest clones.

V is clipped by 6 bases and J by 0 bases, and the sequence between their germline boundaries is 11 bases long. The germline V gene specifies MNHEY as CDR1 and SVGAGI as CDR2. From the cysteine up to the phenylalanine, the CDR3 has a length of 14 residues. Only CDR3 DNA is held: 42 bases, read in frame from base 1. This entry belongs to a study of blood T cell repertoires in COVID-19 (dated by TCRdb to the early 2020s). At the level of the whole study: The collaborator samples originated in the United States, Italy and Spain and spanned the acute and convalescent phases of COVID-19. The prospective study material was composed of cDNA or gDNA derived from T cells, B-cell-depleted T cells, or PBMCs. The dataset comprised deeply sampled blood TCRbeta repertoires from subjects exposed to, actively infected with, or recovered from COVID-19. The repertoires were made available in a free public database intended to serve as a resource for research on the immune response to SARS-CoV-2. Samples were obtained from the ongoing ImmuneRACE study (first 160 participants) and from over a thousand subjects provided by 6 global collaborators. Nearly every sample came with metadata listing a de-identified subject ID, COVID-19 status, age in years and sex. Where available, HLA class I and class II types were obtained from metadata supplied by the sample provider rather than from assay-based typing. Summary of the overall study and its limitations: The amount of clinical and demographic metadata varied by source and participant and was provided uncurated.

The collaborating institutions used their own protocols to collect whole blood in K2EDTA tubes. For TCRbeta analysis, collaborators shipped samples in one of three forms: frozen whole blood, isolated PBMCs, or DNA extracted from either of those sample types. The V and J segments used are TRBV6-5 and TRBJ1-1; no D segment can be confidently identified. This TCR was sampled from a man aged 70-80 years with acute or convalescent COVID-19. The specimen sequenced was peripheral blood. For the CDR3, the sequence is CASSPQHMNTEAFF. The bases are TGTGCCAGCAGCCCACAACATATGAACACTGAAGCTTTCTTT.